This T cell receptor (beta chain) was recorded in a study of blood T cell repertoires in COVID-19. This clone appeared a single time. As originally analysed: How many nucleated cells were present was estimated from reference gene primer amplification. Some clones are missing from TCRdb's copy, which holds only in-frame ones; the method was immunoSEQ multiplex PCR. Clone size and the V and J calls come from that table; the DNA yielded D and trimming. The table shows around 260,000 clones, with around 86% occurring only once. V gave up 0 bases and J gave up 6 bases; unmatched junction bases: 9. Germline assignment: CDR1 SGHRS and CDR2 YFSETQ. This CDR3 has 16 amino acids.

This receptor was identified in a woman between 40 and 55 years old who had recovered from COVID-19. This chain joins TRBV5-1 and TRBJ2-7; 10 bases agree with TRBD2. The specimen was peripheral blood. CDR3 amino acids: CASSLGASGGVSEQYF. In nucleotides, the CDR3 is TGCGCCAGCAGCTTGGGGGCTAGCGGGGGTGTAAGCGAGCAGTACTTC.